Listed below are T cell receptor beta chains from one sample, sequenced in a study of T-cell reconstitution after alpha-beta-depleted transplantation in children. MiXCR was run by TCRdb on the PCR reads, yielding one entry per CDR3 protein. The top ten hold around 0.96% of the sample, which has about 690,000 distinct CDR3 sequences, 16% seen once. Sequencing was performed on PBMCs from the stem cell graft donor, taken from the stem cell graft. The source of these receptors is a human donor who donated a stem cell graft to a child with acute myeloid leukemia. Both conserved end residues are part of each CDR3. Each record gives: V gene, D gene, J gene, clone size, CDR3 DNA, CDR3 protein. A D gene is named only where the DNA matches it firmly. Clone size is shown for a subset of rows, as once, few, many or a class of expanded clone.

v_call: TRBV7-2
d_call: .
j_call: TRBJ2-3
clone_size: many
cdr3_nt: TGTGCCAGCAGCTTAGCAAACACAGATACGCAGTATTTT
cdr3_aa: CASSLANTDTQYF

v_call: TRBV5-5
d_call: .
j_call: TRBJ2-7
clone_size: .
cdr3_nt: TGTGCCAGCAGCTTCGCGGTTTCGGGGACCTACGAGCAGTACTTC
cdr3_aa: CASSFAVSGTYEQYF

v_call: TRBV5-5
d_call: .
j_call: TRBJ1-1
clone_size: .
cdr3_nt: TGTGCCAGCAGCTGGGACATAGGGGCCATGAACACTGAAGCTTTCTTT
cdr3_aa: CASSWDIGAMNTEAFF

v_call: TRBV20-1
d_call: .
j_call: TRBJ1-2
clone_size: few
cdr3_nt: TGCAGTGCTAGAGCCCCCCCCACGGCCGACTATGGCTACACCTTC
cdr3_aa: CSARAPPTADYGYTF

v_call: TRBV4-3
d_call: .
j_call: TRBJ2-7
clone_size: few
cdr3_nt: TGCGCCAGCAGCCAAACCCTGCCCGGTTTTGGAACCTACGAGCAGTACTTC
cdr3_aa: CASSQTLPGFGTYEQYF

v_call: TRBV20-1
d_call: .
j_call: TRBJ1-1
clone_size: many
cdr3_nt: TGCAGTGCTAGTAGGCCGGCAAGAGATGAAGCTTTCTTT
cdr3_aa: CSASRPARDEAFF

v_call: TRBV12-3/TRBV12-4
d_call: TRBD1
j_call: TRBJ1-5
clone_size: many
cdr3_nt: TGTGCCAGCAGGGGACAGATAAATCAGCCCCAGCATTTT
cdr3_aa: CASRGQINQPQHF

v_call: TRBV7-2
d_call: TRBD2
j_call: TRBJ2-1
clone_size: many
cdr3_nt: TGTGCCAGCAGCTCTCGTAGCGGGGGGGCCGCGAATGAGCAGTTCTTC
cdr3_aa: CASSSRSGGAANEQFF

v_call: TRBV19
d_call: TRBD1
j_call: TRBJ1-5
clone_size: .
cdr3_nt: TGTGCCAGTAGTCCGACAGGGGACGAGAATCAGCCCCAGCATTTT
cdr3_aa: CASSPTGDENQPQHF

v_call: TRBV12-3/TRBV12-4
d_call: TRBD1
j_call: TRBJ1-5
clone_size: many
cdr3_nt: TGTGCCAGCAGCCCCGGGACAGGGTGGGGTCAGCCCCAGCATTTT
cdr3_aa: CASSPGTGWGQPQHF

v_call: TRBV28
d_call: .
j_call: TRBJ1-3
clone_size: .
cdr3_nt: TGTGCCAGCAGTTTACTTGACCGCCCAGAGACCATATATTTT
cdr3_aa: CASSLLDRPETIYF

v_call: TRBV5-6
d_call: .
j_call: TRBJ1-5
clone_size: few
cdr3_nt: TGTGCCAGCATCCGGTGGGGGGCGCGCAATCAGCCCCAGCATTTT
cdr3_aa: CASIRWGARNQPQHF

v_call: TRBV4-3
d_call: .
j_call: TRBJ2-6
clone_size: few
cdr3_nt: TGCGCCAGCAGCCAAGTGTTGGGTTTTTCTGGGGCCAACGTCCTGACTTTC
cdr3_aa: CASSQVLGFSGANVLTF

v_call: TRBV5-1
d_call: TRBD2
j_call: TRBJ2-7
clone_size: .
cdr3_nt: TGCGCCAGCAGCACCAAGACTAGCGGGGCTTTTTACGAGCAGTACTTC
cdr3_aa: CASSTKTSGAFYEQYF

v_call: TRBV29-1
d_call: .
j_call: TRBJ1-2
clone_size: many
cdr3_nt: TGCAGCATTAACAGGGATTGGGGCTACACCTTC
cdr3_aa: CSINRDWGYTF

v_call: TRBV20-1
d_call: TRBD2
j_call: TRBJ2-1
clone_size: .
cdr3_nt: TGCAGTGCTAGGGGACTAGTTGAAGAGCAGTTCTTC
cdr3_aa: CSARGLVEEQFF

v_call: TRBV4-3
d_call: .
j_call: TRBJ2-2
clone_size: .
cdr3_nt: TGCGCCAGCAGCCAAGAACGCACCTGGAACACCGGGGAGCTGTTTTTT
cdr3_aa: CASSQERTWNTGELFF

v_call: TRBV4-3
d_call: .
j_call: TRBJ2-7
clone_size: many
cdr3_nt: TGCGCCAGCAGCCAAGATTACGAATCCTACGAGCAGTACTTC
cdr3_aa: CASSQDYESYEQYF

v_call: TRBV11-1
d_call: TRBD2
j_call: TRBJ2-1
clone_size: .
cdr3_nt: TGTGCCAGCTCAGCGGGGGGCGTTCGACTGCGCTCCTACAATGAGCAGTTCTTC
cdr3_aa: CASSAGGVRLRSYNEQFF

v_call: TRBV7-3
d_call: .
j_call: TRBJ2-1
clone_size: .
cdr3_nt: TGTGCCAGCAGGTTCATTGCGGCCAATGAGCAGTTCTTC
cdr3_aa: CASRFIAANEQFF

v_call: TRBV7-2
d_call: .
j_call: TRBJ1-1
clone_size: many
cdr3_nt: TGTGCCAGCAGAAGGACAGAGCGTAACACTGAAGCTTTCTTT
cdr3_aa: CASRRTERNTEAFF

v_call: TRBV20-1
d_call: TRBD2
j_call: TRBJ2-5
clone_size: many
cdr3_nt: TGCAGTGCCTATAGCGGGGGCGGGAAGACCCAGTACTTC
cdr3_aa: CSAYSGGGKTQYF

v_call: TRBV20-1
d_call: .
j_call: TRBJ2-1
clone_size: many
cdr3_nt: TGCAGTGCTCCATCCCCAGGGGTCACCTACAATGAGCAGTTCTTC
cdr3_aa: CSAPSPGVTYNEQFF

v_call: TRBV6-2/TRBV6-3
d_call: .
j_call: TRBJ2-3
clone_size: few
cdr3_nt: TGTGCCAGCAGCCTCTCCGGAGGCGGAGGAAATACGCAGTATTTT
cdr3_aa: CASSLSGGGGNTQYF

v_call: TRBV4-2
d_call: .
j_call: TRBJ2-3
clone_size: few
cdr3_nt: TGTGCCAGCAGCCAAGAGGGGGGAGCAGATACGCAGTATTTT
cdr3_aa: CASSQEGGADTQYF

v_call: TRBV6-5
d_call: TRBD2
j_call: TRBJ2-1
clone_size: once
cdr3_nt: TGTGCCAGCAGTTACACGGGGGGGTCGCGTGAGCAGTTCTTC
cdr3_aa: CASSYTGGSREQFF

v_call: TRBV5-1
d_call: .
j_call: TRBJ1-1
clone_size: many
cdr3_nt: TGCGCCAGCCGCGAGGCAATGAACACTGAAGCTTTCTTT
cdr3_aa: CASREAMNTEAFF

v_call: TRBV7-9
d_call: .
j_call: TRBJ2-1
clone_size: .
cdr3_nt: TGTGCCAGCAGCTTTGAAAGGAGTCAGGGGAATTATGAGCAGTTCTTC
cdr3_aa: CASSFERSQGNYEQFF

v_call: TRBV5-1
d_call: .
j_call: TRBJ1-5
clone_size: few
cdr3_nt: TGCGCCAGCAGCTTGGACGGCAGTGGTACGAATCAGCCCCAGCATTTT
cdr3_aa: CASSLDGSGTNQPQHF

v_call: TRBV12-3/TRBV12-4
d_call: TRBD2
j_call: TRBJ2-1
clone_size: few
cdr3_nt: TGTGCCAGCAGGAGCTCTGAGACTAGCCTCGTAGGTGAGCAGTTCTTC
cdr3_aa: CASRSSETSLVGEQFF

v_call: TRBV25-1
d_call: .
j_call: TRBJ1-1
clone_size: .
cdr3_nt: TGTGCCAGCAGTCCCTGGTCGAACACTGAAGCTTTCTTT
cdr3_aa: CASSPWSNTEAFF